These 23 T cell receptor beta chains came from one sample sequenced in a study of T cells in localized non-small cell lung cancer. This table comes from immunoSEQ multiplex PCR, and its TCRdb copy is limited to in-frame clones, with some not included. Of 70,000 or so clones in the sample, about four fifths were seen once. The input for sequencing was peripheral blood, taken before any cancer treatment. Receptors originate from a female donor older than 55 with stage I lung adenocarcinoma.

The V and J genes are TRBV28 and TRBJ2-5, with D tentatively TRBD2 (6 bases). V was clipped by 7 bases and J by 4 bases, with 13 bases between them. CDR3 size: 13 residues. Germline CDR1 MDHEN, CDR2 SYDVKM. In nucleotides, the CDR3 is TGTGCCAGCACTCCCGGGGACTTAGAGACCCAGTACTTC. This encodes CASTPGDLETQYF.

This clone occurred once. The chain couples TRBV2 to TRBJ2-4, with no clear D. In germline, CDR1 is SNHLY, CDR2 FYNNEI. The CDR3 extends over 15 amino acids. Trimming left V 0 bases short and J 0 bases short, with 6 bases between. The CDR3 DNA sequence: TGTGCCAGCAGTGAAGCGCGGCTAGCCAAAAACATTCAGTACTTC. This sequence encodes CASSEARLAKNIQYF.

This rearrangement joins TRBV19 to TRBJ1-4; 8 bases are shared with TRBD1. V trimming: 5 bases; J trimming: 8 bases; junction bases outside the gene matches: 13. From germline, CDR1 is LNHDA and CDR2 SQIVND (reference sequence). The CDR3 sequence is 16 residues long. CDR3 sequence: CASSSRRQGIREKLFF. The CDR3 DNA reads TGTGCCAGTAGTTCAAGAAGACAGGGGATACGGGAAAAACTGTTTTTT.

The gene calls are TRBV5-6 and TRBJ2-2; maybe TRBD1 (5 bases). CDR1 and CDR2 (germline): SGHDT, YYEEEE. Trimming took 6 bases from V and 2 from J, leaving 11 bases between them. CDR3 size: 14 residues. CDR3 protein: CASMNRRNTGELFF. CDR3 nucleotides: TGTGCCAGCATGAACAGGCGAAACACCGGGGAGCTGTTTTTT.

V and J are TRBV7-2 and TRBJ2-7; D gene ambiguous. The germline V gene encodes CDR1 SGHTA and CDR2 FQGNSA. Trimming left V 1 base short and J 7 bases short, with 17 bases between. The CDR3 contains 15 residues. The CDR3 coding sequence is TGTGCCAGCAGCTTAGAAGGCAGGATGTTGGGGGAGCAGTACTTC. Its protein product is CASSLEGRMLGEQYF.

The chain couples TRBV29-1 to TRBJ1-2, with 7 bases aligning to TRBD1. Germline-derived CDR1 and CDR2 are SQVTM and ANQGSEA. The junction had 4 bases not matched to a gene; V was cut back by 1 base and J by 2 bases. The CDR3 totals 14 residues. The CDR3 coding sequence is TGCAGCGTTGAAGGAAGGGGGCAGAACTATGGCTACACCTTC. This encodes CSVEGRGQNYGYTF.

The V and J genes are TRBV7-2 and TRBJ2-1, with D perhaps matching TRBD1 (6 bases). Germline CDR1 is SGHTA and CDR2 is FQGNSA. Trimming shortened V by 4 bases and J by 2 bases, and 12 bases separated the two germline ends. The CDR3 has 15 residues. This chain's CDR3 is CASSSGVGAYNEQFF. CDR3 nucleotides: TGTGCCAGCAGCTCAGGGGTTGGAGCCTACAATGAGCAGTTCTTC.

The chain links TRBV5-1 to TRBJ2-5; no reliable D call. CDR3 length: 14 amino acids. The germline CDR1 and CDR2 sequences are SGHRS and YFSETQ. Trimming pared 0 bases from V and 7 bases from J, leaving 13 bases between. The CDR3 here is CASSLELDVGTQYF. The CDR3 region has the DNA TGCGCCAGCAGCTTGGAGCTAGATGTAGGGACCCAGTACTTC.

This clone was seen a single time. The V call is TRBV14, the J call TRBJ1-2; TRBD1 aligns across 7 bases. The germline gives CDR1 SGHDN, CDR2 FVKESK. The CDR3 consists of 14 residues. V lost 1 base to trimming and J lost 4 bases; unmatched junction nucleotides: 3. The CDR3 loop reads CASSQAGGGYGYTF. The CDR3 coding sequence is TGTGCCAGCAGCCAAGCAGGGGGTGGCTATGGCTACACCTTC.

This chain uses TRBV2 with TRBJ2-3; TRBD2 matches at 10 bases. The V gene end was trimmed by 3 bases and the J gene end by 1 base; junction bases not matched to a gene: 1. This CDR3 region has 15 residues. Germline loops: CDR1 SNHLY, CDR2 FYNNEI. Here the CDR3 reads CASSETSGRTDTQYF. The CDR3 DNA sequence: TGTGCCAGCAGTGAGACTAGCGGGCGCACAGATACGCAGTATTTT.

This clone appeared a few times. The CDR3 spells CASSQGEEGGRETQYF. CDR3 nucleotides: TGTGCCAGCAGCCAAGGAGAGGAAGGGGGCCGGGAGACCCAGTACTTC. The chain employs TRBV4-2 and TRBJ2-5; 7 bases are shared with TRBD1. Trimming took 1 base from V and 5 from J; bases not matched to a gene: 10. The CDR3 spans 16 residues. Per the germline V gene, CDR1 is LGHNA and CDR2 is YNFKEQ.

The V and J genes are TRBV2 and TRBJ1-6; no clear D. Per the germline V gene, CDR1 is SNHLY and CDR2 is FYNNEI. The length of the CDR3 is 13 residues. The V end was cut by 3 bases, the J end by 10 bases, with 10 bases between. CDR3 residues: CASSDLEGSPLHF. The DNA for the CDR3 is TGTGCCAGCAGTGACCTGGAGGGCTCACCCCTCCACTTT. Together with reference TRBV2 and TRBJ1-6, the CDR3 gives the full variable domain: EPEVTQTPSHQVTQMGQEVILRCVPISNHLYFYWYRQILGQKVEFLVSFYNNEISEKSEIFDDQFSVERPDGSNFTLKIRSTKLEDSAMYFCASSDLEGSPLHFGNGTRLTVT.

The CDR3 DNA is TGCGCCAGCAGCTTGGCCGGACCGTCGAGTGGAAAACTGTTTTTT. Translating gives CASSLAGPSSGKLFF. The V gene is TRBV5-1, the J gene TRBJ1-4, with unresolved D. The CDR3 totals 15 residues. V was clipped by 0 bases and J by 10 bases, with 16 bases between them. The germline gives CDR1 SGHRS, CDR2 YFSETQ.

The chain recombines TRBV18 with TRBJ2-7; 9 bases map to TRBD1. This CDR3 spans 14 amino acids. Losses at the gene ends were 5 bases for V and 2 bases for J; bases not matched to a gene: 4. From germline, CDR1 is KGHSH and CDR2 LQKENI. The CDR3 DNA reads TGTGCCAGCTCAGGTCGGACAGGGGCCTACGAGCAGTACTTC. This codes for CASSGRTGAYEQYF.

This clone was counted once. V and J are TRBV19 and TRBJ1-1, with 11 bases fitting TRBD1. The CDR3 has 11 residues. Germline V lookup: CDR1 LNHDA, CDR2 SQIVND (reference sequence). V was clipped by 6 bases and J by 12 bases; unmatched bases: 3. The CDR3 region has the DNA TGTGCCAGTAGCCGGGACAGGGGGACTTTCTTT. It encodes CASSRDRGTFF.

This clone came up once. V gene TRBV5-5 combines with J gene TRBJ2-2, with D possibly being TRBD2 (7 bases). The germline CDR1 and CDR2 sequences are SGHKS and YYEKEE (reference sequence). The CDR3 totals 15 residues. V lost 2 bases and J 5 bases, leaving 13 bases between the germline ends. Here the CDR3 reads CASSLRGGETGELFF. The CDR3 region has the DNA TGTGCCAGCAGCTTACGCGGGGGCGAAACCGGGGAGCTGTTTTTT.

This clone was recorded once. V and J are TRBV2 and TRBJ1-2, with D unclear. The CDR3 loop spans 14 amino acids. Germline lookup yields CDR1 SNHLY and CDR2 FYNNEI. V shed 4 bases and J shed 7 bases, with 16 bases lying between them. The DNA of the CDR3 is TGTGCCAGCAGTGTCGGGTTAGGGCTCGGTGGCTACACCTTC. It encodes CASSVGLGLGGYTF.

The J gene is TRBJ1-4, the V gene TRBV6-1; 8 nucleotides line up with TRBD1. In germline, CDR1 is MNHNS, CDR2 SASEGT. After removal of 0 bases from V and 13 bases from J, the junction contained 7 bases not matched to a gene. The CDR3 consists of 14 residues. In nucleotides, the CDR3 is TGTGCCAGCAGTGAAGCGAGTTGGGGGACAGGACTGTTTTTT. This codes for CASSEASWGTGLFF.

V is TRBV29-1 and J is TRBJ1-2; 8 nucleotides match TRBD1. V gave up 7 bases and J gave up 4 bases; unmatched junction bases: 8. CDR3 length: 13 amino acids. In germline, CDR1 is SQVTM, CDR2 ANQGSEA. Here the CDR3 DNA reads TGCAGCGGGGGGACAGGAAGTCTCTATGGCTACACCTTC. Protein: CSGGTGSLYGYTF.

This clone was seen just once. The V and J genes are TRBV18 and TRBJ2-1; a weak D match, TRBD2 (6 bases). The length of the CDR3 is 13 residues. Trimming took off 3 bases at V and 6 bases at J, with 9 bases between the two ends. Germline V gives CDR1 KGHSH, CDR2 LQKENI. CDR3 sequence reads: CASSPVGSNEQFF. Written as DNA, the CDR3 is TGTGCCAGCTCACCGGTCGGGAGCAATGAGCAGTTCTTC.

In this sample, this clone turned up once. V usage is TRBV5-1 and J usage is TRBJ1-4; D not certain. Germline V CDR1 and CDR2: SGHRS, YFSETQ. V lost 2 bases to trimming and J lost 0 bases, with 11 bases between them. This CDR3 contains 16 residues. The chain's CDR3 is CASSFNTPSTNEKLFF. CDR3 nucleotides: TGCGCCAGCAGCTTCAATACACCCTCAACTAATGAAAAACTGTTTTTT.

The chain links TRBV4-1 to TRBJ1-2; maybe TRBD1 (5 bases). V dropped 1 base and J dropped 2 bases, with 8 bases sitting between them. Germline values: CDR1 MGHRA, CDR2 YSYEKL. The CDR3 sequence is 14 residues long. The CDR3 region is CASSQAGTNYGYTF. The CDR3 DNA reads as TGCGCCAGCAGCCAAGCCGGGACCAACTATGGCTACACCTTC.

The sample holds a few counts of this clone. The chain combines TRBV2 with TRBJ1-3; D may be TRBD1 (5 bases). Trimming removed 6 bases at V and 0 bases at J, with 12 bases between. The germline CDR1 and CDR2 sequences are SNHLY and FYNNEI. The CDR3 spans 15 residues. CDR3: CASRRDRYSGNTIYF. Written as DNA, the CDR3 is TGTGCCAGCAGACGAGACAGATACTCTGGAAACACCATATATTTT.